This T cell receptor beta chain was sequenced for a study of blood T cell repertoires in COVID-19. Looking at the study overall: The cDNA or gDNA used as material had been derived from T cells, B-cell-depleted T cells, or PBMCs.

The V gene end was trimmed by 3 bases and the J gene end by 4 bases; junction bases not matched to a gene: 4. The CDR3 extends over 15 amino acids. Per germline, CDR1 KGHSH and CDR2 LQKENI. Sequencing was performed with immunoSEQ multiplex PCR; in TCRdb, only in-frame clones are kept and a portion is missing. This table holds some 50,000 clones, about 83% found once. The chain joins TRBV18 to TRBJ2-2; 8 bases map to TRBD1. Sequencing input: peripheral blood. The origin of this receptor is a man aged 50-60 years with acute or convalescent COVID-19. CDR3 sequence reads: CASSPGQGGTGELFF. For the CDR3, the DNA is TGTGCCAGCTCACCCGGACAGGGTGGCACCGGGGAGCTGTTTTTT.